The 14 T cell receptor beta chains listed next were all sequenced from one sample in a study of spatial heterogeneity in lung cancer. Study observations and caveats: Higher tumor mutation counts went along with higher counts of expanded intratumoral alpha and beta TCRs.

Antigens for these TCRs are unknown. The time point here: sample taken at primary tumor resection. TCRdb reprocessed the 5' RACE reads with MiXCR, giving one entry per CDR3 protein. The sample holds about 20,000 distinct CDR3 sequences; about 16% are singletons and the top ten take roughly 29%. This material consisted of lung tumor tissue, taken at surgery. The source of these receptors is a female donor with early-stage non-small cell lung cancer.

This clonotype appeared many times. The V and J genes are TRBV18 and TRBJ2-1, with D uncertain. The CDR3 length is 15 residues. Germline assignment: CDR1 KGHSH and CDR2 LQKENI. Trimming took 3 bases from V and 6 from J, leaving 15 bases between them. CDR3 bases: TGTGCCAGCTCACCGGGCCCCCCCGGCATCAATGAGCAGTTCTTC. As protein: CASSPGPPGINEQFF.

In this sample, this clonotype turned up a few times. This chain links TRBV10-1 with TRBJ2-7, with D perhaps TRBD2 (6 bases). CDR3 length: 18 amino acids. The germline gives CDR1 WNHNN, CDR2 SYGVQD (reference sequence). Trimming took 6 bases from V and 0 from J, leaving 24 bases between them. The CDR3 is CASSANRPGLSSSYEQYF. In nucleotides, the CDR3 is TGCGCCAGCAGCGCTAATAGGCCGGGACTCTCGAGCTCCTACGAGCAGTACTTC.

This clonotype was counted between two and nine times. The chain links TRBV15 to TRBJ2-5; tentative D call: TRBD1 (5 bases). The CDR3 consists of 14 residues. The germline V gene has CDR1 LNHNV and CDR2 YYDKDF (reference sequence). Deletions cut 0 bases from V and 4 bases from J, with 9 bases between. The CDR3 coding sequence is TGTGCCACCAGCAGAGATGGGGCAGCAGAGACCCAGTACTTC. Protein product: CATSRDGAAETQYF. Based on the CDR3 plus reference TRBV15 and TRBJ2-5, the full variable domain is DAMVIQNPRYQVTQFGKPVTLSCSQTLNHNVMYWYQQKSSQAPKLLFHYYDKDFNNEADTPDNFQSRRPNTSFCFLDIRSPGLGDTAMYLCATSRDGAAETQYFGPGTRLLVL.

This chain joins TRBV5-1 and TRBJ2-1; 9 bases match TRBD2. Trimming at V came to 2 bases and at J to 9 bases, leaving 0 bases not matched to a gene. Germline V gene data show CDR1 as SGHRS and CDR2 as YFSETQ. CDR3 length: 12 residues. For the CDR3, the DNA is TGCGCCAGCAGCTTACTAGCGGGTGAGCAGTTCTTC. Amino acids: CASSLLAGEQFF. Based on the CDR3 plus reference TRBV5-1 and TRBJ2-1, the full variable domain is KAGVTQTPRYLIKTRGQQVTLSCSPISGHRSVSWYQQTPGQGLQFLFEYFSETQRNKGNFPGRFSGRQFSNSRSEMNVSTLELGDSALYLCASSLLAGEQFFGPGTRLTVL.

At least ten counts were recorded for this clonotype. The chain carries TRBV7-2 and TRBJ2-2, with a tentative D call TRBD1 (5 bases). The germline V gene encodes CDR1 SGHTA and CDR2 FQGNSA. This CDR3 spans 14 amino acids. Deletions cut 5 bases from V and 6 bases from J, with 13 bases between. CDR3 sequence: CASSPWWGAGELFF. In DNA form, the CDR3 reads TGTGCCAGCAGCCCATGGTGGGGCGCCGGGGAGCTGTTTTTT. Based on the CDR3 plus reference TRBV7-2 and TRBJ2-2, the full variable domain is GAGVSQSPSNKVTEKGKDVELRCDPISGHTALYWYRQSLGQGLEFLIYFQGNSAPDKSGLPSDRFSAERTGGSVSTLTIQRTQQEDSAVYLCASSPWWGAGELFFGEGSRLTVL.

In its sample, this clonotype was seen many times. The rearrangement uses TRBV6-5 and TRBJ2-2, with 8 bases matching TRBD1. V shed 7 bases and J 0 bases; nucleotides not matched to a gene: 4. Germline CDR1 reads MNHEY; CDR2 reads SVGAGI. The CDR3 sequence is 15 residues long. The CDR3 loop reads CASTRTGSNTGELFF. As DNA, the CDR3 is TGTGCCAGCACCAGGACAGGGTCGAACACCGGGGAGCTGTTTTTT.

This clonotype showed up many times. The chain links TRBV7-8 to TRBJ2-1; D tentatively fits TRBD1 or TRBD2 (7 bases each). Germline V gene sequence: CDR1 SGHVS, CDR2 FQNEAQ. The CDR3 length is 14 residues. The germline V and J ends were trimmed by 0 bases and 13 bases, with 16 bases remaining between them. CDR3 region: CASSLAQGGGYQFF. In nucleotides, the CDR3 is TGTGCCAGCAGCTTAGCGCAGGGGGGAGGGTACCAGTTCTTC. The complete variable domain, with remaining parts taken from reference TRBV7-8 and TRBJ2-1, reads GAGVSQSPRYKVAKRGQDVALRCDPISGHVSLFWYQQALGQGPEFLTYFQNEAQLDKSGLPSDRFFAERPEGSVSTLKIQRTQQEDSAVYLCASSLAQGGGYQFFGPGTRLTVL.

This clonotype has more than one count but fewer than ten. The CDR3 DNA sequence: TGTGCCATCAGTGAGTCGGGGCTCAGCTCCTACGAGCAGTACTTC. Amino acids: CAISESGLSSYEQYF. The rearrangement links TRBV10-3 to TRBJ2-7; possible D gene TRBD1, 5 bases. This CDR3 is built from 15 residues. Trimming stripped 0 bases from V and 0 bases from J, with 9 bases between. Germline V gives CDR1 ENHRY, CDR2 SYGVKD.

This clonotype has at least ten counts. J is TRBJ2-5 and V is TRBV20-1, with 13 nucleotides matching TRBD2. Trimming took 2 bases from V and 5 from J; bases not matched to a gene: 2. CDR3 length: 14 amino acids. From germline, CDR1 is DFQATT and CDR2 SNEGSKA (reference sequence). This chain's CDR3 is CSARTSGRVETQYF. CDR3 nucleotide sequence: TGCAGTGCTAGAACTAGCGGGAGGGTTGAGACCCAGTACTTC.

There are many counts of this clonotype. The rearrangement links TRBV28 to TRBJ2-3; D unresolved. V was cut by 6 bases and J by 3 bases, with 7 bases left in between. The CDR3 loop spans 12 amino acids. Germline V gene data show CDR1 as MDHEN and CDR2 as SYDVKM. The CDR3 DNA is TGTGCCAGCAGGGTACCGACAGATACGCAGTATTTT. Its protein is CASRVPTDTQYF.

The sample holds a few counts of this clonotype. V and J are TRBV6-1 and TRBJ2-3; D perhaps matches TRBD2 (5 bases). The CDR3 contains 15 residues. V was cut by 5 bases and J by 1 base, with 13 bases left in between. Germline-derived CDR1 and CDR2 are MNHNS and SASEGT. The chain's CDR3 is CASSSGISGTDTQYF. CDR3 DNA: TGTGCCAGCAGTTCGGGGATTAGTGGCACAGATACGCAGTATTTT.

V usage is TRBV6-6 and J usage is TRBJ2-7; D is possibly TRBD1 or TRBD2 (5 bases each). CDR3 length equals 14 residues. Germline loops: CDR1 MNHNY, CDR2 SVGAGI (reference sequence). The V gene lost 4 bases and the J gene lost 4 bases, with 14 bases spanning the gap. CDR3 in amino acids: CASSSGQGGYEQYF. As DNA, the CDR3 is TGTGCCAGCAGTTCGGGGCAGGGCGGTTACGAGCAGTACTTC.

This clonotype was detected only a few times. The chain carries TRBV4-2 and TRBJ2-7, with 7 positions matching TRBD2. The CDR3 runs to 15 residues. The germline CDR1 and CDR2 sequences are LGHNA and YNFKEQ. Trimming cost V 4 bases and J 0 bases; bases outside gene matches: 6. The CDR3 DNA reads TGTGCCAGCAGCCTTATGGTAGCGGGCTCCTACGAGCAGTACTTC. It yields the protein CASSLMVAGSYEQYF.

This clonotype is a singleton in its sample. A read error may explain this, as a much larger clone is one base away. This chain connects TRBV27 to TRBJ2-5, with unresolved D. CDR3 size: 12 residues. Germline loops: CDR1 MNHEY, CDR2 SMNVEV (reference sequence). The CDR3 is CASSPLGETKYF. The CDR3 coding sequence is TGTGCCAGCAGTCCCCTCGGCGAGACCAAGTACTTC.